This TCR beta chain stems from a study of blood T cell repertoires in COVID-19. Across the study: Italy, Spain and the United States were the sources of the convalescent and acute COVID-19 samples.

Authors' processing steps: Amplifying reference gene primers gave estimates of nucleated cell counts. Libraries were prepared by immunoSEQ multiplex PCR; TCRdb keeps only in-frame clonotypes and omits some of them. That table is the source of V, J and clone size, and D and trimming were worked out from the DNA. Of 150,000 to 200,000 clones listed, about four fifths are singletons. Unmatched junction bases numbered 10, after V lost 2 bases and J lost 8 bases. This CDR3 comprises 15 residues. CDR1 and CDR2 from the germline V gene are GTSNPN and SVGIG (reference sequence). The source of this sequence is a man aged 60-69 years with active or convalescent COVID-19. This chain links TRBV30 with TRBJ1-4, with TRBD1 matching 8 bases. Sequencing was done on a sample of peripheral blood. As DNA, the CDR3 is TGTGCCTGGAGTTCCCAGCAGGGGGCAAAGGAAAAACTGTTTTTT. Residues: CAWSSQQGAKEKLFF.